A selection of T cell receptor beta chains follows, all from one sample in a study of cytomegalovirus exposure and HLA in healthy donors. Profiling relied on immunoSEQ multiplex PCR, and the TCRdb table lists in-frame clones only, not all of them. The table lists just over 150,000 clones, more than 75% of them singletons. The specimen sequenced was PBMCs. All receptors come from a man younger than 35 in good health and CMV-seropositive. The CDR3 runs from the conserved cysteine through the conserved F or W. The D gene is left open where the match is weak. Only part of the rows carry a size: once, few, many, or a class if the clone is expanded.

j_call clone_size d_call v_call cdr3_aa cdr3_nt
TRBJ2-3 NA NA TRBV4-1 CASSQDLQGIFPGGTDTQYF TGCGCCAGCAGCCAAGATTTACAGGGGATATTTCCGGGGGGCACAGATACGCAGTATTTT
TRBJ2-7 NA NA TRBV7-6 CASSLSGTTSEQYF TGTGCCAGCAGCTTAAGCGGTACGACAAGCGAGCAGTACTTC
TRBJ2-2 NA TRBD2 TRBV9 CASSPGLAGEGWTGELFF TGTGCCAGCAGTCCGGGACTAGCGGGGGAAGGATGGACCGGGGAGCTGTTTTTT
TRBJ2-2 NA NA TRBV19 CASSRSTDTGELFF TGTGCCAGTAGCCGATCGACAGACACCGGGGAGCTGTTTTTT
TRBJ2-3 NA NA TRBV14 CASSQGGTLLGDTQYF TGTGCCAGCAGCCAAGGTGGTACTTTGCTAGGTGATACGCAGTATTTT
TRBJ2-5 NA TRBD2 TRBV7-2 CASVRTSGGAETQYF TGTGCCAGCGTTCGGACTAGCGGGGGGGCGGAGACCCAGTACTTC
TRBJ2-1 few NA TRBV27 CASSLYRDPNEQFF TGTGCCAGCAGTTTGTACAGGGATCCCAATGAGCAGTTCTTC
TRBJ2-1 NA NA TRBV15 CATSRDRGMNNEQFF TGTGCCACCAGCAGAGATAGGGGAATGAACAATGAGCAGTTCTTC
TRBJ2-7 NA TRBD2 TRBV4-2 CASSQVAGTYEQYF TGTGCCAGCAGCCAAGTAGCGGGTACCTACGAGCAGTACTTC
TRBJ2-5 NA TRBD2 TRBV9 CASSGTSGGLQETQYF TGTGCCAGCAGCGGGACTAGCGGGGGTCTGCAAGAGACCCAGTACTTC
TRBJ2-1 NA NA TRBV19 CASSPRGSGGEQFF TGTGCCAGTAGTCCCCGGGGTAGCGGCGGAGAGCAGTTCTTC
TRBJ1-2 NA NA TRBV6-6 CASSYSAPADGYTF TGTGCCAGCAGTTACTCCGCACCGGCGGATGGCTACACCTTC
TRBJ2-7 NA NA TRBV19 CASSIVATLASYEQYF TGTGCCAGTAGTATAGTGGCCACCCTGGCCTCCTACGAGCAGTACTTC
TRBJ1-1 NA NA TRBV30 CAWSVVWSVLRNTEAFF TGTGCCTGGAGTGTAGTTTGGTCTGTCCTGAGGAACACTGAAGCTTTCTTT
TRBJ1-1 NA TRBD1 TRBV25-1 CASSPGGTEAFF TGTGCCAGCTCCCCAGGGGGCACTGAAGCTTTCTTT
TRBJ1-1 medium-sized TRBD1 TRBV7-6 CASSSRTGNTEAFF TGTGCCAGCAGCTCCAGGACAGGGAACACTGAAGCTTTCTTT
TRBJ2-5 NA NA TRBV7-2 CASSLVGGQETQYF TGTGCCAGCAGCTTAGTGGGGGGACAAGAGACCCAGTACTTC
TRBJ2-1 NA TRBD2 TRBV4-3 CASSQFWEAGGPNEQFF TGCGCCAGCAGCCAGTTCTGGGAAGCGGGGGGGCCCAATGAGCAGTTCTTC
TRBJ2-3 NA TRBD1 TRBV7-8 CASSHFLRQGADTQYF TGTGCCAGCAGCCATTTCTTACGCCAGGGGGCAGATACGCAGTATTTT
TRBJ2-3 NA NA TRBV7-9 CASGQGGTDTQYF TGTGCCAGCGGGCAGGGTGGTACAGATACGCAGTATTTT
TRBJ1-4 NA NA TRBV19 CASSISGQPNEKLFF TGTGCCAGTAGTATCTCAGGACAGCCGAATGAAAAACTGTTTTTT
TRBJ1-4 NA TRBD1 TRBV28 CASSLYRGQGAPYGEKLFF TGTGCCAGCAGTTTATATCGGGGACAGGGGGCCCCCTATGGCGAAAAACTGTTTTTT
TRBJ1-2 few TRBD1 TRBV7-2 CASSAPRGTGSLYTF TGTGCCAGCAGCGCCCCCAGGGGGACAGGGAGCCTCTACACCTTC
TRBJ1-1 NA NA TRBV9 CASSVEGRGNTEAFF TGTGCCAGCAGCGTAGAGGGAAGGGGCAACACTGAAGCTTTCTTT
TRBJ2-7 NA TRBD1 TRBV6-1 CASTYTGVSSYEQYF TGTGCCAGCACCTACACAGGGGTCAGCTCCTACGAGCAGTACTTC
TRBJ1-6 NA TRBD1 TRBV19 CASSIQQGANSYNSPLHF TGTGCCAGTAGTATCCAACAGGGGGCGAACTCCTATAATTCACCCCTCCACTTT
TRBJ1-1 few NA TRBV6-1 CASSSHPVTNTEAFF TGTGCCAGCAGTTCCCATCCAGTTACGAACACTGAAGCTTTCTTT
TRBJ2-1 NA TRBD2 TRBV7-8 CASSLLVAGGRDEQFF TGTGCCAGCAGCTTACTGGTAGCGGGGGGGCGGGATGAGCAGTTCTTC
TRBJ2-5 NA TRBD2 TRBV5-1 CASSSGTNQETQYF TGCGCCAGCAGCTCCGGGACTAACCAAGAGACCCAGTACTTC
TRBJ2-7 NA TRBD1 TRBV4-1 CASSQEVQGAFYEQYF TGCGCCAGCAGCCAAGAGGTGCAGGGGGCGTTCTACGAGCAGTACTTC
TRBJ1-5 NA TRBD1 TRBV5-4 CASSLTGQGLGNQPQHF TGTGCCAGCAGCTTGACTGGACAGGGGTTGGGAAATCAGCCCCAGCATTTT
TRBJ1-4 NA NA TRBV30 CAWRRINEKLFF TGTGCCTGGCGGCGGATTAATGAAAAACTGTTTTTT
TRBJ1-1 few NA TRBV6-1 CASSENRRGEAFF TGTGCCAGCAGTGAAAATAGAAGGGGCGAAGCTTTCTTT
TRBJ2-2 NA NA TRBV5-5 CASSFAGDGTGELFF TGTGCCAGCAGCTTCGCAGGGGATGGCACCGGGGAGCTGTTTTTT